Shown below are 18 T cell receptor beta chains from a single sample sequenced in a study of cytomegalovirus exposure and HLA in healthy donors. A multiplex PCR was run with 60 Vbeta primers and 13 Jbeta primers. Sequencing was performed with immunoSEQ multiplex PCR; in TCRdb, only in-frame clones are kept and a portion is missing. The table records about 150,000 clones, 78% of them present only once. Sequenced input: PBMCs. These receptors came from a woman aged 40 to 49 in good health and CMV-seropositive.

The chain employs TRBV7-7 and TRBJ2-1, with a tentative D call TRBD2 (7 bases). Per germline, CDR1 SSHAT and CDR2 FNYEAQ (reference sequence). The length of the CDR3 is 14 residues. Trimming took 4 bases from V and 9 from J, leaving 16 bases between them. The CDR3 loop reads CASSSTGGGAEQFF. In DNA, the CDR3 is TGTGCCAGCAGCTCCACCGGAGGGGGGGCTGAGCAGTTCTTC.

This clone was seen just once. The chain recombines TRBV7-6 with TRBJ2-3; 10 nucleotides line up with TRBD2. This CDR3 is built from 13 residues. CDR1 and CDR2 (germline): SGHVS, FNYEAQ. Trimming at V came to 5 bases and at J to 6 bases, leaving 2 bases not matched to a gene. The DNA for the CDR3 is TGTGCCAGCAGCCCGACTAGCGGGGATACGCAGTATTTT. Translated, it gives CASSPTSGDTQYF.

The rearrangement joins TRBV7-2 to TRBJ1-1, with a possible D match to TRBD1 (6 bases). CDR1 and CDR2 from the germline V gene are SGHTA and FQGNSA. The CDR3 runs to 13 residues. V was cut by 3 bases and J by 4 bases, with 9 bases left in between. CDR3 sequence reads: CASSFRTVTEAFF. Here the CDR3 DNA reads TGTGCCAGCAGCTTTAGGACAGTCACTGAAGCTTTCTTT.

In DNA form, the CDR3 reads TGTGCCAGCAGCGTAGACGAAGGGGAGGCGGCTTTCTTT. Translating it yields CASSVDEGEAAFF. This rearrangement joins TRBV9 to TRBJ1-1; tentative D call: TRBD1 (5 bases). CDR3 length: 13 residues. The V gene lost 0 bases and the J gene lost 11 bases, with 14 bases spanning the gap. Germline CDR1 SGDLS, CDR2 YYNGEE.

The chain has TRBV6-6 and TRBJ2-7; D perhaps matches TRBD2 (6 bases). Germline lookup yields CDR1 MNHNY and CDR2 SVGAGI (reference sequence). This CDR3 has 15 amino acids. Trimming took 6 bases from V and 3 from J, leaving 18 bases between them. CDR3 sequence reads: CASSRPSRGDYEQYF. CDR3 coding DNA: TGTGCCAGCAGCCGGCCGTCCCGCGGGGACTACGAGCAGTACTTC.

The chain combines TRBV5-6 with TRBJ1-2; TRBD1 might be the D (5 bases). Germline V CDR1 and CDR2: SGHDT, YYEEEE. V lost 2 bases and J lost 7, with 15 bases in between. This CDR3 contains 14 residues. The CDR3 region is CASSLSQGLFGYTF. The CDR3, as DNA: TGTGCCAGCAGCTTAAGTCAGGGACTCTTTGGCTACACCTTC.

J is TRBJ1-2 and V is TRBV28, with 10 bases that match TRBD1. Trimming at V came to 6 bases and at J to 6 bases, leaving 13 bases not matched to a gene. The CDR3 is made up of 16 amino acids. Germline CDR1 MDHEN, CDR2 SYDVKM. This CDR3 reads CASRSPTGGAAHGYTF. CDR3 nucleotides: TGTGCCAGCAGAAGCCCGACAGGGGGCGCGGCTCATGGCTACACCTTC.

The V gene is TRBV5-1, the J gene TRBJ1-3, with D perhaps matching TRBD1 (6 bases). Germline assignment: CDR1 SGHRS and CDR2 YFSETQ. Trimming left V 4 bases short and J 4 bases short, with 9 bases between. The CDR3 is 13 residues long. The DNA for the CDR3 is TGCGCCAGCAGCGCGCAGGGGGGAAACACCATATATTTT. Its translation is CASSAQGGNTIYF.

This clone appeared a single time. The rearrangement uses TRBV5-1 and TRBJ1-1; TRBD1 might be the D (6 bases). V lost 4 bases and J lost 5, with 18 bases in between. From germline, CDR1 is SGHRS and CDR2 YFSETQ. The CDR3 runs 15 residues. CDR3 residues: CASSPIQGSRTEAFF. The CDR3 DNA reads as TGCGCCAGCAGCCCAATACAGGGAAGTCGAACTGAAGCTTTCTTT.

The V gene is TRBV6-6, the J gene TRBJ2-3; no definite D call. Between the trimmed V and J ends, which lost 2 bases and 6 bases, there was a span of 6 bases. CDR3 length: 12 amino acids. The germline gives CDR1 MNHNY, CDR2 SVGAGI (reference sequence). CDR3 sequence reads: CASSYTSDTQYF. The CDR3 DNA reads as TGTGCCAGCAGTTACACATCCGATACGCAGTATTTT.

This rearrangement joins TRBV5-1 to TRBJ1-6; D is possibly TRBD1 (6 bases). V lost 2 bases and J 9 bases, leaving 12 bases between the germline ends. CDR3 length: 14 amino acids. The germline CDR1 and CDR2 sequences are SGHRS and YFSETQ. As DNA, the CDR3 is TGCGCCAGCAGCTTATCGGGACAACTTTCACCCCTCCACTTT. Translation: CASSLSGQLSPLHF.

In this sample, this clone turned up once. This rearrangement joins TRBV7-6 to TRBJ1-1; a possible D gene is TRBD1 (5 bases). This CDR3 spans 12 amino acids. Trimming took 5 bases from V and 7 from J, leaving 11 bases between them. From germline, CDR1 is SGHVS and CDR2 FNYEAQ. The CDR3 DNA follows: TGTGCCAGCAGCCCCGACAGAGGTGAAGCTTTCTTT. The encoded protein is CASSPDRGEAFF.

The J gene is TRBJ1-6, the V gene TRBV6-1; D is uncertain. From germline, CDR1 is MNHNS and CDR2 SASEGT. Trimming took 10 bases from V and 11 from J, leaving 18 bases between them. CDR3 length: 13 amino acids. In nucleotides, the CDR3 is TGTGCCACCTACCCGGACCTCGGGACACCCCTCCACTTT. Its translation: CATYPDLGTPLHF.

The V and J genes are TRBV19 and TRBJ1-5, with D possibly TRBD1 on 6 matching bases. This CDR3 region has 14 residues. Per germline, CDR1 LNHDA and CDR2 SQIVND (reference sequence). Trimming took off 9 bases at V and 2 bases at J, with 14 bases between the two ends. This chain's CDR3 is CASSEDSGNQPQHF. CDR3 nucleotides: TGTGCCAGCAGCGAGGACAGCGGCAATCAGCCCCAGCATTTT.

This chain uses TRBV10-3 with TRBJ2-1; the match to TRBD2 covers 8 bases. Germline V gene lookup returns CDR1 ENHRY and CDR2 SYGVKD. V shed 6 bases, J shed 4 bases, and the junction held 8 bases outside the gene matches. The CDR3 runs 15 residues. The CDR3 DNA reads TGTGCCATCAGGCAGCCCAGCGGGGGATACAATGAGCAGTTCTTC. Its protein is CAIRQPSGGYNEQFF.

The rearrangement links TRBV7-6 to TRBJ2-7; the D gene is possibly TRBD2 (6 bases). CDR1 is SGHVS and CDR2 is FNYEAQ in the germline V gene. CDR3 length: 12 amino acids. V lost 0 bases to trimming and J lost 7 bases, with 7 bases between them. This CDR3 reads CASSLAGGEQYF. The CDR3 DNA sequence: TGTGCCAGCAGCTTAGCGGGGGGAGAGCAGTACTTC.

In its sample, this clone was seen once. The rearrangement uses TRBV29-1 and TRBJ1-4; D gene uncertain. From germline, CDR1 is SQVTM and CDR2 ANQGSEA. V was clipped by 0 bases and J by 7 bases, with 6 bases between them. The CDR3 extends over 12 amino acids. CDR3 region: CSVEEGSEKLFF. CDR3 in DNA: TGCAGCGTTGAAGAGGGGAGTGAAAAACTGTTTTTT.

About this clone: This sample includes further DNA sequences coding for the same CDR3. The chain uses TRBV5-1 and TRBJ2-7, with 8 bases fitting TRBD1. This CDR3 spans 14 amino acids. Germline V gives CDR1 SGHRS, CDR2 YFSETQ. Trimming cost V 0 bases and J 3 bases; bases outside gene matches: 2. The CDR3 sequence is CASSLGQGSYEQYF. CDR3 nucleotides: TGCGCCAGCAGCTTGGGACAGGGGAGCTACGAGCAGTACTTC.